This TCR beta chain is drawn from a study of CD8 T cells in ankylosing spondylitis. General study points: Disease-linked clones displayed a CD8+ phenotype and appeared relatively rarely in peripheral blood. From matched ankylosing spondylitis synovial fluid, disease-linked clones were reportedly recovered at significantly enriched levels. Certain motif variants had earlier appeared in reactive arthritis synovial fluid and blood.

MiXCR was run by TCRdb on the 5' RACE reads, yielding one entry per CDR3 protein. Of about 90,000 distinct CDR3 sequences listed, around 30% are singletons. For this clonotype: Its specificity is not known.

CDR3 length equals 17 residues. The germline V gene has CDR1 SEHNR and CDR2 FQNEAQ (reference sequence). Trimming took off 5 bases at V and 0 bases at J, with 18 bases between the two ends. The chain joins TRBV7-9 to TRBJ2-3; TRBD1 might be the D (5 bases). The sample comprised blood, either unsorted or a sorted T cell fraction (not recorded which). The sequence was collected from a male donor with ankylosing spondylitis or in good health (not recorded which). CDR3 bases: TGTGCCAGCAGCACTCCAGAGAGACAGACTAGCACAGATACGCAGTATTTT. Its translation: CASSTPERQTSTDTQYF.